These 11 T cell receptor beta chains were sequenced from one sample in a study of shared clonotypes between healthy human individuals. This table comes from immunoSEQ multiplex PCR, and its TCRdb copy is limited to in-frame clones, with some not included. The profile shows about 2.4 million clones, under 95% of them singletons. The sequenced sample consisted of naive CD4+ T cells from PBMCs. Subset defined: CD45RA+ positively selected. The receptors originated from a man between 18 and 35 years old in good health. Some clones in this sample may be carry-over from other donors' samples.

The CDR3 DNA is TGCGCCAGCAGCAGGACCCTTCAGGGGGGCTCTGGAAACACCATATATTTT. This encodes CASSRTLQGGSGNTIYF. The gene calls are TRBV5-1 and TRBJ1-3; TRBD1 agrees at 7 bases. Germline assignment: CDR1 SGHRS and CDR2 YFSETQ. This CDR3 contains 17 residues. Trimming took 4 bases from V and 0 from J; bases not matched to a gene: 10.

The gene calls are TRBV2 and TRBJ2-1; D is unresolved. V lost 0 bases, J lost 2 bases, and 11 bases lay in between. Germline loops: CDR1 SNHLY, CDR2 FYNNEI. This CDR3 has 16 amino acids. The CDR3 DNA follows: TGTGCCAGCAGTGAAGCGCTTCCTAGGACCTACAATGAGCAGTTCTTC. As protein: CASSEALPRTYNEQFF.

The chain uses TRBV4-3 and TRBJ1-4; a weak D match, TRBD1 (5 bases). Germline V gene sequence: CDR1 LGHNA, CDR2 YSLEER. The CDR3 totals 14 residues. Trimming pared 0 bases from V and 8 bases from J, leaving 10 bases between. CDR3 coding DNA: TGCGCCAGCAGCCAAGACGGACACAGAGAAAAACTGTTTTTT. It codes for CASSQDGHREKLFF.

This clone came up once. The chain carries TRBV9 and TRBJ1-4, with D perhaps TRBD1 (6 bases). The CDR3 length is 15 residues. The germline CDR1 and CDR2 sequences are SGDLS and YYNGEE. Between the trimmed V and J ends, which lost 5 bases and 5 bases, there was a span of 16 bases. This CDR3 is CASSGRGTRNEKLFF. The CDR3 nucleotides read TGTGCCAGCAGTGGCAGAGGGACACGGAATGAAAAACTGTTTTTT.

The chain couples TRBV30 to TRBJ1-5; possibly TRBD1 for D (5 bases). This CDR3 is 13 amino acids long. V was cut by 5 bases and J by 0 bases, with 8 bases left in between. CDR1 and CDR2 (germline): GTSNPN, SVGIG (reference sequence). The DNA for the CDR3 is TGTGCCTGGCGGGGCGATAGCAATCAGCCCCAGCATTTT. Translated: CAWRGDSNQPQHF.

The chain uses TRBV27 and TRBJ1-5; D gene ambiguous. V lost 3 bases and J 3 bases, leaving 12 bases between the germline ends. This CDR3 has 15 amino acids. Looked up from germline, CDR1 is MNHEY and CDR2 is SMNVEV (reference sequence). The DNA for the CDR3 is TGTGCCAGCAGTTTGGAAGGGTCCCCCAATCAGCCCCAGCATTTT. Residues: CASSLEGSPNQPQHF.

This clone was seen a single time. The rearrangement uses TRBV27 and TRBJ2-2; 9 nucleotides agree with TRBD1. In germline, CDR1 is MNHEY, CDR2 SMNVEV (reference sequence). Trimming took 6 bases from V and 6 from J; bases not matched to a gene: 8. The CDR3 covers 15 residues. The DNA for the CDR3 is TGTGCCAGCAGGTTGGGACAGGGAGGGGCCGGGGAGCTGTTTTTT. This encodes CASRLGQGGAGELFF.

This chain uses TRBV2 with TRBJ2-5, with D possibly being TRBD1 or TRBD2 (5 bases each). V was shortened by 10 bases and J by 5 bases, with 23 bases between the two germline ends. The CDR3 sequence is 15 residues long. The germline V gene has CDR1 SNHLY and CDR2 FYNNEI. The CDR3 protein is CATSEVGRTGETQYF. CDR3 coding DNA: TGTGCCACCTCAGAGGTGGGGCGGACTGGGGAGACCCAGTACTTC.

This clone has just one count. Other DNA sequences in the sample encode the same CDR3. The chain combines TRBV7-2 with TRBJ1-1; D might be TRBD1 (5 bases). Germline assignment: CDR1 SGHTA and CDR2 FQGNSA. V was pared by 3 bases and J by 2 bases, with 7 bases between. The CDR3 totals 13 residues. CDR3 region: CASSFQGNTEAFF. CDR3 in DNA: TGTGCCAGCAGCTTCCAGGGAAACACTGAAGCTTTCTTT.

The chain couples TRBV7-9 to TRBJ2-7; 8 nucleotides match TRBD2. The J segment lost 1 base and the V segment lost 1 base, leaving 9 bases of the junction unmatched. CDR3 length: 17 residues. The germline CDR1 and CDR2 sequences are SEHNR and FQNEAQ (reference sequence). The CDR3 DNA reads TGTGCCAGCAGCTTAGGTCGATCGGCGGGAGGATCCTACGAGCAGTACTTC. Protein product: CASSLGRSAGGSYEQYF.

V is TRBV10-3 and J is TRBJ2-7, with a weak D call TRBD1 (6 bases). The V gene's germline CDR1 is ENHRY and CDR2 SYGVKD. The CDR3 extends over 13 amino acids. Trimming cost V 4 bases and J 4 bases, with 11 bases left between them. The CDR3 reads CAISAGDGYEQYF. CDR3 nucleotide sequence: TGTGCCATCAGTGCAGGGGATGGGTACGAGCAGTACTTC.